This T cell receptor (beta chain) is drawn from a study of glioma-infiltrating T cells. A remark on this clonotype: Its matching antigen is unknown. The germline gene is not matched at one end of the junction; a read error may be the cause.

General study results and limits: Patients with low tissue-blood divergence carried a signature set of shared blood CDR3 motifs.

Germline V gives CDR1 MNHEY, CDR2 SVGAGI. This CDR3 comprises 15 residues. Using RNA template, CDR3s of TCR alpha and beta were amplified with iRepertoire arm-PCR. TCRdb redid the calling of the multiplex PCR reads with MiXCR, one entry per CDR3 protein. The table records around 350,000 distinct CDR3 sequences, roughly two fifths of them present only once. The material sequenced was glioma tissue, nonneoplastic brain tissue, or PBMCs (not recorded which). The TCR was taken from a human donor with low-grade glioma or glioblastoma, undergoing nonglioma brain surgery, or in good health (not recorded which). This chain uses TRBV6-5 with TRBJ2-1, with 7 positions matching TRBD2. The CDR3 loop is CASSELGLGHNEQFF. The CDR3 nucleotides are TGCGCCAGCAGTGAGCTAGGACTAGGCCACAATGAGCAGTTCTTC.